Listed below are T cell receptor beta chains from one sample, sequenced in a study of blood T cell repertoires in COVID-19. Only in-frame clones appear in the TCRdb table, and some are missing; sequencing was by immunoSEQ multiplex PCR. This sample has around 270,000 clones, with around 84% found just once. Sequenced sample: peripheral blood. Every receptor here comes from a woman in her forties who had recovered from COVID-19. CDR3s include the opening cysteine and the closing phenylalanine or tryptophan. D genes are given only for firm matches. Rows may omit the clone size; those that give it use once, few, many or a size class.

J,V,D,length,size,DNA,CDR3
TRBJ2-1,TRBV15,TRBD2,15,-,TGTGCCACCAGCACGAAGGCGGGGGGGCGTAATGAGCAGTTCTTC,CATSTKAGGRNEQFF
TRBJ1-3,TRBV10-3,-,15,-,TGTGCCATCAGTGAAGGGGGATTCTCTGGAAACACCATATATTTT,CAISEGGFSGNTIYF
TRBJ2-3,TRBV11-3,TRBD1,16,-,TGTGCCAGCAGCTTATTCCGGGACAGAAGCACAGATACGCAGTATTTT,CASSLFRDRSTDTQYF
TRBJ1-1,TRBV18,TRBD1,13,-,TGTGCCAGCACTGGACAGGGGAACACTGAAGCTTTCTTT,CASTGQGNTEAFF
TRBJ2-7,TRBV29-1,TRBD1,13,-,TGCAGCGCTTCCGGGACAGGGGGTCTCGAGCAGTACTTC,CSASGTGGLEQYF
TRBJ1-5,TRBV7-2,TRBD1,15,-,TGTGCCAGCAGCTTAGCTGCCGGACAGGGTGGGCCCCAGCATTTT,CASSLAAGQGGPQHF
TRBJ1-6,TRBV18,TRBD1,15,-,TGTGCCAGCTCACCGGACAGGGGAAGAAGTTCACCCCTCCACTTT,CASSPDRGRSSPLHF
TRBJ2-5,TRBV28,TRBD2,17,-,TGTGCCAGCAGTTCATCTAGCGGGGGTGACTTAAGAGAGACCCAGTACTTC,CASSSSSGGDLRETQYF
TRBJ1-1,TRBV28,TRBD1,14,few,TGTGCCAGCAGAATATCAGGGGGGAACACTGAAGCTTTCTTT,CASRISGGNTEAFF
TRBJ2-5,TRBV10-3,-,13,-,TGTGCCATCAGTGATAGCAACCAAGAGACCCAGTACTTC,CAISDSNQETQYF
TRBJ2-1,TRBV28,-,15,-,TGTGCCAGCAGTTTTGCAGGGCTCTCCTACAATGAGCAGTTCTTC,CASSFAGLSYNEQFF
TRBJ1-6,TRBV19,TRBD1,15,-,TGTGCCAGTAATGACCGGGACAGCTATAATTCACCCCTCCACTTT,CASNDRDSYNSPLHF
TRBJ2-3,TRBV25-1,-,14,-,TGTGCCAGCGCCCGAGAGCCTAGCACAGATACGCAGTATTTT,CASAREPSTDTQYF
TRBJ2-6,TRBV11-2,TRBD2,15,-,TGTGCCAGCAGCCTCGGGGGGTATGGGGCCAACGTCCTGACTTTC,CASSLGGYGANVLTF
TRBJ2-3,TRBV2,-,16,-,TGTGCCAGCAACGGACGTGCACTCAGGGACACAGATACGCAGTATTTT,CASNGRALRDTDTQYF
TRBJ2-3,TRBV24-1,-,16,-,TGTGCCACCAGTGCCCGGACAGAGACCTTCACAGATACGCAGTATTTT,CATSARTETFTDTQYF
TRBJ2-2,TRBV6-6,-,13,once,TGTGCCAGCAGTTCCTCAGGGAGGGGGGAGCTGTTTTTT,CASSSSGRGELFF
TRBJ2-7,TRBV28,-,16,-,TGTGCCAGCAGCTCCCTCGGGAGACTCCAATCAGAGGAGCAGTACTTC,CASSSLGRLQSEEQYF
TRBJ1-4,TRBV2,-,15,-,TGTGCCAGCAGTGAAGCAGAGCGAAGGGGTGAAAAACTGTTTTTT,CASSEAERRGEKLFF
TRBJ2-7,TRBV4-1,TRBD1,16,-,TGCGCCAGCAGCCAAGATCGGGACAGGGGACTCTACGAGCAGTACTTC,CASSQDRDRGLYEQYF
TRBJ2-2,TRBV5-4,-,15,-,TGTGCCAGCAGCCTCGGGACACAGAACACCGGGGAGCTGTTTTTT,CASSLGTQNTGELFF
TRBJ2-2,TRBV28,TRBD2,17,-,TGTGCCAGCAGGGGGGGACTAGCGGGCAAGAACACCGGGGAGCTGTTTTTT,CASRGGLAGKNTGELFF
TRBJ1-1,TRBV4-1,-,12,-,TGCGCCACCCTAGGCGGGGGCACTGAAGCTTTCTTT,CATLGGGTEAFF
TRBJ1-2,TRBV5-4,TRBD1,14,-,TGTGCCAGCAGCATGGGAGGACAGGGGATGGGCTACACCTTC,CASSMGGQGMGYTF
TRBJ2-7,TRBV2,TRBD1,15,-,TGTGCCAGCAGTGCTCCGGGACAGGGGGCCCACGAGCAGTACTTC,CASSAPGQGAHEQYF
TRBJ2-1,TRBV25-1,TRBD1,15,-,TGTGCCAGCAGTGAATCAGGGGGTCGGTACAATGAGCAGTTCTTC,CASSESGGRYNEQFF
TRBJ2-3,TRBV2,-,13,-,TGTGCCAGCAGCTCACACGGCACAGATACGCAGTATTTT,CASSSHGTDTQYF
TRBJ2-1,TRBV10-3,-,17,-,TGTGCCATCAGAGAGAAAGAAAGGGACACTAGGTTCAATGAGCAGTTCTTC,CAIREKERDTRFNEQFF
TRBJ1-3,TRBV30,-,11,-,TGTGCCGGCTCCTCTGGAAACACCATATATTTT,CAGSSGNTIYF
TRBJ2-7,TRBV5-1,TRBD1,13,-,TGCGCCAGCAGCCGGACAGGGGACTACGAGCAGTACTTC,CASSRTGDYEQYF
TRBJ2-4,TRBV3-1/TRBV3-2,-,16,-,TGTGCCAGCAGCCGGCAATCGGACAGTTCTGGAAACATTCAGTACTTC,CASSRQSDSSGNIQYF
TRBJ2-7,TRBV28,-,12,-,TGTGCCAGCTCAGGCAGAACCTACGAGCAGTACTTC,CASSGRTYEQYF
TRBJ1-1,TRBV5-4,-,13,-,TGTGCCAGCAGCTTGTTCCCAGGCACTGAAGCTTTCTTT,CASSLFPGTEAFF
TRBJ1-6,TRBV25-1,-,17,-,TGTGCCAGCAGTGAATACTTCATAACGGGGGATAATTCACCCCTCCACTTT,CASSEYFITGDNSPLHF
TRBJ1-2,TRBV19,TRBD1,13,-,TGTGCCAGTAGAGAAGACAGGGGCAGGGGCTACACCTTC,CASREDRGRGYTF
TRBJ2-3,TRBV5-4,-,12,-,TGTGCCAGCAGCTTTCTGACAGATACGCAGTATTTT,CASSFLTDTQYF
TRBJ2-5,TRBV4-1,-,16,-,TGCGCCAGCAGCCAAGTTCGAGGGCGAAGTCAAGAGACCCAGTACTTC,CASSQVRGRSQETQYF
TRBJ1-4,TRBV9,TRBD1,16,-,TGTGCCAGCAGCAGTCAGGGGGCCTCAACTAATGAAAAACTGTTTTTT,CASSSQGASTNEKLFF
TRBJ2-7,TRBV10-1,-,12,-,TGCGCCAGCAGTGAGTCGACGGGGGAGCAGTACTTC,CASSESTGEQYF
TRBJ1-5,TRBV30,-,14,-,TGTGCCTGTTCCACAGGGAATAGCAATCAGCCCCAGCATTTT,CACSTGNSNQPQHF